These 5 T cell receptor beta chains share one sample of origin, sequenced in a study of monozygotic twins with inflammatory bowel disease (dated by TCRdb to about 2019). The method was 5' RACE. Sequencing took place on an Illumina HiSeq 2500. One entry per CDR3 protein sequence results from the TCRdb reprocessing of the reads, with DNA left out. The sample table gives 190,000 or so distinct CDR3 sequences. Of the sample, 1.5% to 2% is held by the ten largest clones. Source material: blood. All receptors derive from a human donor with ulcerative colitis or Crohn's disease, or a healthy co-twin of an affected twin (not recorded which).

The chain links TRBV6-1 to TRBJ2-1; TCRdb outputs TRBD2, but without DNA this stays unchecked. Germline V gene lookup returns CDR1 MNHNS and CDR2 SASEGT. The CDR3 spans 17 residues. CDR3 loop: CATYSPLGSGDYNEQFF.

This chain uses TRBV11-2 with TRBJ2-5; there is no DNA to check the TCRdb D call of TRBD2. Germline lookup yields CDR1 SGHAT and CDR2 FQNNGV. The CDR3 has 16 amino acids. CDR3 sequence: CASSLFTSGVQETQYF.

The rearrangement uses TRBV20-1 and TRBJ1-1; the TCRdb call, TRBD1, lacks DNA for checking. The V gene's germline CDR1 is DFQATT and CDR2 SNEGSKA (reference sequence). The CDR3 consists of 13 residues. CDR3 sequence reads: CSASLVGDTEAFF.

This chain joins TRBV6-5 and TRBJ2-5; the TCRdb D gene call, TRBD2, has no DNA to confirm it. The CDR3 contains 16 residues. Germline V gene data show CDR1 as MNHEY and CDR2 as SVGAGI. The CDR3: CASSYSRGVGQETQYF.

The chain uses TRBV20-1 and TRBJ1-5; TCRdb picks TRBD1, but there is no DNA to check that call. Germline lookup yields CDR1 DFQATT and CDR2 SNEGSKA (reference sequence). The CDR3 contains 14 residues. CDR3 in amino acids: CSATTGQGNQPQHF.